This entry describes one T cell receptor beta chain. In the same sample, other DNA sequences code for this CDR3. The data belong to a study of radiation and T cells in renal cell carcinoma. The CDR3 is made up of 13 amino acids. V lost 4 bases, J lost 1 base, and 7 bases lay in between. CDR1 is SGDLS and CDR2 is YYNGEE in the germline V gene. Some clones are missing from TCRdb's copy, which holds only in-frame ones; the method was immunoSEQ multiplex PCR. The table shows around 15,000 clones, with roughly three fifths occurring only once. Treatment reported: treatment-naive control, cytoreductive nephrectomy.

The receptor comes from a man aged 50-60 years with renal cell carcinoma. The sequencing used tumor tissue, collected from a patient whose treatment was nephrectomy without radiotherapy. V gene TRBV9 combines with J gene TRBJ2-3; no clear D gene. The CDR3 DNA is TGTGCCAGCAGCCTTGCCCGCACAGATACGCAGTATTTT. Translating gives CASSLARTDTQYF.